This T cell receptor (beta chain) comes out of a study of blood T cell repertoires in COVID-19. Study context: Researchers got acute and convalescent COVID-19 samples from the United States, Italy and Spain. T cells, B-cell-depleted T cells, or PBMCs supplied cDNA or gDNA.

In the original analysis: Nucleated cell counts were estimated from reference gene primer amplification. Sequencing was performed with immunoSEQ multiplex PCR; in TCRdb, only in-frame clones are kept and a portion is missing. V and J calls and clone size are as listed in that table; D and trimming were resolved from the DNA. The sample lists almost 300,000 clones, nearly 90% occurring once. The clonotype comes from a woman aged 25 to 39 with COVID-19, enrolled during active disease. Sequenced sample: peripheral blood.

This chain's CDR3 is CASSPDTNYEQYF. The CDR3 coding sequence is TGTGCCAGCAGCCCGGACACAAACTACGAGCAGTACTTC. This chain joins TRBV11-2 and TRBJ2-7; D is possibly TRBD1 (5 bases). CDR1 and CDR2 from the germline V gene are SGHAT and FQNNGV. The CDR3 is 13 residues long. The V and J ends lost 5 bases and 3 bases respectively, with 11 bases between them. The full variable domain, completed using reference TRBV11-2 and TRBJ2-7, is EAGVAQSPRYKIIEKRQSVAFWCNPISGHATLYWYQQILGQGPKLLIQFQNNGVVDDSQLPKDRFSAERLKGVDSTLKIQPAKLEDSAVYLCASSPDTNYEQYFGPGTRLTVT.